This T cell receptor (beta chain) originates from a study of blood T cell repertoires in COVID-19. The germline V and J ends were trimmed by 6 bases and 1 base, with 6 bases remaining between them. The length of the CDR3 is 13 residues. Germline V gene data show CDR1 as LNHDA and CDR2 as SQIVND (reference sequence). Authors' processing steps: Amplification with reference gene primers provided the estimates of nucleated cell counts. The repertoire was sequenced with immunoSEQ multiplex PCR; TCRdb's copy has only in-frame clones and lacks some. V and J calls and clone size are copied from that table; D and trimming were computed from the DNA. The sample shows about 430,000 clones, 70% to 90% of them seen only once. The study drew participants aged about 18 to 95 years from some 25 US areas. Clinical histories supplied by participants themselves formed the basis of cohort assignment. In the 2 weeks before study entry, exposed participants met a COVID-19 case, which was PCR-confirmed or clinician-diagnosed.

This clonotype originated in a woman younger than 30 who had been exposed to COVID-19. The chain has TRBV19 and TRBJ2-2, with unresolved D. The sequenced sample was PBMCs or T cells enriched from blood (not recorded which). CDR3 protein: CASRIQNTGELFF. DNA of the CDR3: TGTGCCAGTAGGATACAGAACACCGGGGAGCTGTTTTTT.